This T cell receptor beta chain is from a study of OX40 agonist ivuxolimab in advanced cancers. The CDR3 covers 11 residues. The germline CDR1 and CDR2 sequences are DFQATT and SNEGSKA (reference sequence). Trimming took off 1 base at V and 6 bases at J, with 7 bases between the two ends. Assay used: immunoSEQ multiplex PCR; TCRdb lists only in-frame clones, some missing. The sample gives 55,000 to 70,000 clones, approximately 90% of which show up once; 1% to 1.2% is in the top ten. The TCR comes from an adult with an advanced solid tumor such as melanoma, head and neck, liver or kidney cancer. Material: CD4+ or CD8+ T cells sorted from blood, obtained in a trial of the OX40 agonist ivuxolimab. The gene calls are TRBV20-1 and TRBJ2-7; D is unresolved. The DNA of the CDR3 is TGCAGTGCTAGAGCTGACGGCGAGCAGTACTTC. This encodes CSARADGEQYF.